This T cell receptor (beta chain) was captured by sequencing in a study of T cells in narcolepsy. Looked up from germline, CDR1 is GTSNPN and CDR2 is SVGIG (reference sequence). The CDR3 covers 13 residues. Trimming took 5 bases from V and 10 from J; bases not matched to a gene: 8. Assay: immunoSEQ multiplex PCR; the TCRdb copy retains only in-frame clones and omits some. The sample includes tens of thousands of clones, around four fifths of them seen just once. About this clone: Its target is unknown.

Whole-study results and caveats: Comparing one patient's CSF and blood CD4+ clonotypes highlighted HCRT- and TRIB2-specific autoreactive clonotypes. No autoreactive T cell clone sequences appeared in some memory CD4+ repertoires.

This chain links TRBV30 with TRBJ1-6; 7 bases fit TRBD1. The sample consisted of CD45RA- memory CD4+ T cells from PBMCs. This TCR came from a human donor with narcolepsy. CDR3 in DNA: TGTGCCTGGGCCTTCCAGGGGGGATCACCCCTCCACTTT. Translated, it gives CAWAFQGGSPLHF.